This T cell receptor (beta chain) originates from a study of blood T cell repertoires in COVID-19. Assay used: immunoSEQ multiplex PCR; TCRdb lists only in-frame clones, some missing. The sample has about 240,000 clones, approximately 85% seen once. Per the germline V gene, CDR1 is LNHDA and CDR2 is SQIVND (reference sequence). The CDR3 is made up of 15 amino acids. Between the trimmed V and J ends, which lost 4 bases and 4 bases, there was a span of 16 bases. This TCR was sampled from a man aged 45-60 years with acute or convalescent COVID-19. The sample taken for sequencing was peripheral blood. V usage is TRBV19 and J usage is TRBJ1-2; D is possibly TRBD1 (5 bases). The CDR3 sequence: CASSRKGVQSYGYTF. The CDR3 nucleotides are TGTGCCAGTAGTAGGAAAGGGGTCCAGAGCTATGGCTACACCTTC.